These 22 T cell receptor beta chains share one sample of origin, sequenced in a study of CDR3 diversity in severe acne. TCRdb independently ran MiXCR on the PCR reads; one entry per CDR3 protein. This table has under 95,000 distinct CDR3 sequences, 45% to 50% appearing once. Sequencing was performed on blood. Receptors originate from a male donor in good health, serving as a control.

The V and J genes are TRBV6-4 and TRBJ2-3; D possibly corresponds to TRBD2 (5 bases). The CDR3 consists of 14 residues. Deletions cut 0 bases from V and 5 bases from J, with 9 bases between. In germline, CDR1 is MRHNA, CDR2 SNTAGT. The CDR3 loop is CASSDSTGGDTQYF. CDR3 coding DNA: TGTGCCAGCAGTGACTCGACCGGAGGAGATACGCAGTATTTT.

This rearrangement joins TRBV10-3 to TRBJ1-2; a weak D match, TRBD1 (6 bases). Deletions cut 6 bases from V and 4 bases from J, with 15 bases between. Germline CDR1 is ENHRY and CDR2 is SYGVKD. The CDR3 length is 14 residues. The chain's CDR3 is CAIRKDRNLYGYTF. CDR3 coding DNA: TGTGCCATCAGGAAAGACAGGAACCTCTATGGCTACACCTTC.

This chain uses TRBV10-3 with TRBJ2-7; TRBD2 aligns across 13 bases. The CDR3 has 15 residues. In germline, CDR1 is ENHRY, CDR2 SYGVKD. J was trimmed by 3 bases and V by 6 bases; bases with no gene match: 5. The CDR3 here is CAISDRTSGSYEQYF. DNA for the CDR3: TGTGCCATCAGCGATAGGACTAGCGGGAGCTACGAGCAGTACTTC.

Comment on this clonotype: One end of the junction fails to match germline, which may point to a read error. The chain couples TRBV18 to TRBJ2-6, with D possibly being TRBD2 (6 bases). CDR1 is KGHSH, CDR2 LQKENI, per germline. This CDR3 has 15 residues. CDR3 loop: CASSPRGGGDNVLTF. DNA for the CDR3: TGTGCCAGCTCACCAAGGGGCGGCGGGGACAACGTCCTGACTTTC.

The chain recombines TRBV25-1 with TRBJ1-1; no reliable D call. Germline V gives CDR1 MGHDK, CDR2 SYGVNS. With 8 bases removed from V and 4 bases from J, the gap between germline ends came to 8 bases. This CDR3 has 11 amino acids. The CDR3 region is CASSGPTEAFF. CDR3 sequence (DNA): TGTGCCAGCTCCGGCCCCACTGAAGCTTTCTTT.

This clonotype has only a few counts. The CDR3 loop is CASSLAGEGMNTEAFF. CDR3 nucleotides: TGTGCCAGCAGCTTAGCGGGGGAGGGGATGAACACTGAAGCTTTCTTT. The V call is TRBV7-9, the J call TRBJ1-1; a weak D match, TRBD1 (5 bases). Trimming shortened V by 0 bases and J by 0 bases, and 11 bases separated the two germline ends. Germline V gene sequence: CDR1 SEHNR, CDR2 FQNEAQ (reference sequence). The CDR3 is 16 residues long.

Many counts were recorded for this clonotype. The V call is TRBV25-1, the J call TRBJ1-6; D is undetermined. Germline CDR1 reads MGHDK; CDR2 reads SYGVNS. V shed 3 bases and J shed 13 bases, with 10 bases lying between them. This CDR3 has 12 residues. DNA of the CDR3: TGTGCCAGCAGTGACCCTGACGCTCCCCTCCACTTT. This gives the protein CASSDPDAPLHF.

A note on this clonotype: It is unclear where the CDR3 begins or ends on the DNA, so no DNA is shown, and the CDR3 is as TCRdb lists it. The chain joins TRBV20-1 to TRBJ1-2. The CDR3 length is 15 residues, termini included. Germline V lookup: CDR1 DFQATT, CDR2 SNEGSKA (reference sequence). The CDR3 region is CGARGSGSLCYGCTF.

This sequence joins TRBV20-1 and TRBJ2-5; a possible D gene is TRBD1 (6 bases). The CDR3 is made up of 16 amino acids. In germline, CDR1 is DFQATT, CDR2 SNEGSKA (reference sequence). The chain's CDR3 is CRPSGAAMNTEETQYF. The DNA for the CDR3 is TGCAGGCCCTCAGGGGCAGCCATGAACACTGAAGAGACCCAGTACTTC.

This chain uses TRBV7-6 with TRBJ2-5; D unclear. Trimming took 1 base from V and 5 from J, leaving 14 bases between them. The length of the CDR3 is 15 residues. Germline V gene sequence: CDR1 SGHVS, CDR2 FNYEAQ. The CDR3 spells CASSLGHYQGETQYF. The CDR3 nucleotides read TGTGCCAGCAGCTTAGGCCACTACCAAGGGGAGACCCAGTACTTC.

The CDR3 sequence: CATSEGGLYGYTF. In DNA form, the CDR3 reads TGTGCCACCAGTGAGGGGGGCCTCTATGGCTACACCTTC. The chain carries TRBV24-1 and TRBJ1-2; the D gene is possibly TRBD1 (6 bases). The CDR3 extends over 13 amino acids. Germline V CDR1 and CDR2: KGHDR, SFDVKD. V was trimmed by 4 bases and J by 4 bases, leaving 9 bases between them.

There are a few counts of this clonotype. The genes are TRBV2 and TRBJ2-7, with 9 positions matching TRBD1. V gave up 6 bases and J gave up 0 bases; unmatched junction bases: 3. The CDR3 has 14 amino acids. The germline gives CDR1 SNHLY, CDR2 FYNNEI. The DNA of the CDR3 is TGTGCCAGCAGACGGGGACAGGGCTCCTACGAGCAGTACTTC. As protein: CASRRGQGSYEQYF.

This clonotype is termed medium-sized (0.01 to 0.1%). The rearrangement links TRBV3-1 to TRBJ2-1; D is ambiguous. This CDR3 is built from 11 residues. Germline values: CDR1 LGHDT, CDR2 YNNKEL (reference sequence). Trimming took 1 base from V and 6 from J, leaving 1 base between them. CDR3 DNA: TGTGCCAGCAGCCAAGGCAATGAGCAGTTCTTC. Translating gives CASSQGNEQFF.

V usage is TRBV29-1 and J usage is TRBJ2-5; 8 nucleotides line up with TRBD1. Per germline, CDR1 SQVTM and CDR2 ANQGSEA. The CDR3 length is 17 residues. J was trimmed by 0 bases and V by 5 bases; bases with no gene match: 14. The CDR3 coding sequence is TGCAGCGTTTTCTACGACCAGGGACAGGAGTACCAAGAGACCCAGTACTTC. Amino acids: CSVFYDQGQEYQETQYF.

The V and J genes are TRBV24-1 and TRBJ2-3; 9 bases line up with TRBD1. Germline CDR1 KGHDR, CDR2 SFDVKD. The CDR3 contains 16 residues. Trimming took 7 bases from V and 2 from J; bases not matched to a gene: 9. CDR3 DNA: TGTGCCACCAGCGCCGGGACAGGGATACTCACAGATACGCAGTATTTT. This sequence encodes CATSAGTGILTDTQYF.

This chain uses TRBV9 with TRBJ1-2; 11 bases agree with TRBD1. Per germline, CDR1 SGDLS and CDR2 YYNGEE. This CDR3 is built from 16 residues. The junction had 6 bases not matched to a gene; V was cut back by 2 bases and J by 3 bases. In nucleotides, the CDR3 is TGTGCCAGCAGCGTGGGGGGACAGGGGGTCGACTATGGCTACACCTTC. Its translation is CASSVGGQGVDYGYTF.

This clonotype has just a few counts. This CDR3 reads CASSQQGRNQPQHF. The CDR3 DNA sequence: TGTGCCAGCAGTCAACAGGGCCGCAATCAGCCCCAGCATTTT. V is TRBV2 and J is TRBJ1-5; maybe TRBD1 (6 bases). V dropped 5 bases and J dropped 2 bases, with 10 bases sitting between them. Germline V CDR1 and CDR2: SNHLY, FYNNEI. This CDR3 has 14 amino acids.

This clonotype showed up just a few times. The rearrangement joins TRBV24-1 to TRBJ1-4; 7 positions match TRBD1. The CDR3 length is 15 residues. CDR1 and CDR2 (germline): KGHDR, SFDVKD. V gave up 4 bases and J gave up 4 bases; unmatched junction bases: 5. The DNA for the CDR3 is TGTGCCACCAGTGACCCGGGACAGTATAATGAAAAACTGTTTTTT. Translating it yields CATSDPGQYNEKLFF.

The chain uses TRBV7-3 and TRBJ1-1; TRBD1 matches 9 bases. Per the germline V gene, CDR1 is SGHTA and CDR2 is FQGTGA. CDR3 length: 12 amino acids. The ends lost 5 bases at V and 13 bases at J; junction bases unmatched: 8. The CDR3: CASSPGTGRVFF. The CDR3 coding sequence is TGTGCCAGCAGCCCTGGGACAGGGAGAGTTTTCTTT.

The chain uses TRBV9 and TRBJ1-6, with 7 bases matching TRBD1. V lost 5 bases and J lost 9; bases outside the gene matches: 5. Germline CDR1 reads SGDLS; CDR2 reads YYNGEE. CDR3 size: 13 residues. The CDR3 here is CASSQRGPSPLHF. The CDR3 region has the DNA TGTGCCAGCAGTCAGAGGGGGCCTTCACCCCTCCACTTT.

This clonotype was seen once. The chain employs TRBV20-1 and TRBJ2-5, with 12 bases lining up with TRBD2. After removal of 1 base from V and 1 base from J, the junction contained 7 bases not matched to a gene. The germline V gene has CDR1 DFQATT and CDR2 SNEGSKA (reference sequence). This CDR3 has 17 amino acids. CDR3: CSARVQLAGGPQETQYF. In nucleotides, the CDR3 is TGCAGTGCTAGAGTCCAGCTAGCGGGAGGGCCCCAAGAGACCCAGTACTTC.

The sample holds many counts of this clonotype. This chain connects TRBV12-3 or TRBV12-4 to TRBJ1-1; TRBD1 might be the D (6 bases). This CDR3 is built from 13 residues. V lost 3 bases and J lost 11, with 16 bases in between. The CDR3: CASSFNAGTTAFF. CDR3 DNA sequence: TGTGCCAGCAGTTTTAACGCCGGGACAACGGCTTTCTTT.